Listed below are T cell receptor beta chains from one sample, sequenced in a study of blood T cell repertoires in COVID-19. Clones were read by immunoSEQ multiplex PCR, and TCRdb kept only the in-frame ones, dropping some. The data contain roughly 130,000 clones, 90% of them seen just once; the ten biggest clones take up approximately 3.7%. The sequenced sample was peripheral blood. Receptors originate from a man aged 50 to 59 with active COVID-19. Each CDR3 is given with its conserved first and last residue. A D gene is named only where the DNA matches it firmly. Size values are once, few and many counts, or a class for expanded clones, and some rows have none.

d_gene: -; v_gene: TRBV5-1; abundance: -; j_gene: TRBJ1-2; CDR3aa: CASARGFNYGYTF; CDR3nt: TGCGCCAGTGCCAGAGGCTTTAACTATGGCTACACCTTC
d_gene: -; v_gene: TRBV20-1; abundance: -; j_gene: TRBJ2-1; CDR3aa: CSASLGGDFNEQFF; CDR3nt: TGCAGTGCTAGTCTTGGGGGCGACTTTAATGAGCAGTTCTTC
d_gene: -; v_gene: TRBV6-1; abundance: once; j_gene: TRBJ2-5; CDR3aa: CASSEGLGRETQYF; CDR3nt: TGTGCCAGCAGTGAAGGACTCGGTCGAGAGACCCAGTACTTC
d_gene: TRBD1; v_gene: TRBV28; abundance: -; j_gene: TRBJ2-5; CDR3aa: CASSLGQGSQYF; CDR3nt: TGTGCCAGCAGTTTGGGACAGGGTAGCCAGTACTTC
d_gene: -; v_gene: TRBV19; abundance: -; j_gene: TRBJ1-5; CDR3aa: CASALTVNQPQHF; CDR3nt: TGTGCCAGTGCGTTAACAGTGAATCAGCCCCAGCATTTT
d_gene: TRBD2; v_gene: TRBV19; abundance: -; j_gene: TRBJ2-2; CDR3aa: CASSPTSGTFGELFF; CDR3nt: TGTGCCAGTTCCCCGACTAGCGGGACCTTCGGGGAGCTGTTTTTT
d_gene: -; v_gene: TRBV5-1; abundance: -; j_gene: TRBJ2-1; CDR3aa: CASSPLLDYNEQFF; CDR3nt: TGCGCCAGCAGCCCCCTACTAGACTACAATGAGCAGTTCTTC
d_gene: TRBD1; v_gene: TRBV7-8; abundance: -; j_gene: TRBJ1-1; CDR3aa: CASSRRDRGWTEAFF; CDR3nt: TGTGCCAGCAGCCGTCGGGACAGGGGGTGGACTGAAGCTTTCTTT
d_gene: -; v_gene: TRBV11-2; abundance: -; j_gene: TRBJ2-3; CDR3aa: CASSSRELVTDTQYF; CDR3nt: TGTGCCAGCAGCTCCCGGGAGCTGGTCACAGATACGCAGTATTTT
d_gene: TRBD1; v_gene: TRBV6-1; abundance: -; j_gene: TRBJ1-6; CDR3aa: CASSEAEQGAYNSPLHF; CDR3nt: TGTGCCAGCAGTGAGGCCGAGCAGGGGGCCTATAATTCACCCCTCCACTTT
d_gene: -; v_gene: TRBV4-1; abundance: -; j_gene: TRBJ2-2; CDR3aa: CASSQGNRGGNTGELFF; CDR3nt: TGCGCCAGCAGCCAAGGGAATAGGGGGGGTAACACCGGGGAGCTGTTTTTT
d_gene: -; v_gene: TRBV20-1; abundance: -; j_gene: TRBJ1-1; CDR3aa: CSSTVNTEAFF; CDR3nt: TGCAGTTCAACAGTTAACACTGAAGCTTTCTTT
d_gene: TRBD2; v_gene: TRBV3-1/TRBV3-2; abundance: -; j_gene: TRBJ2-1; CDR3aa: CASSQEGTSPYNEQFF; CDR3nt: TGTGCCAGCAGCCAAGAGGGGACTAGCCCCTACAATGAGCAGTTCTTC
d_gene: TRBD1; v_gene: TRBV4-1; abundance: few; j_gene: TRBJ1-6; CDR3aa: CASSQGRSTGGSPLHF; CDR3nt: TGCGCCAGCAGCCAAGGCCGATCGACAGGGGGTTCACCCCTCCACTTT
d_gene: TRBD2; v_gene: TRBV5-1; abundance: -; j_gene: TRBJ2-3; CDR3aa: CASSLDGRADTQYF; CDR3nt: TGCGCCAGCAGCTTGGATGGGAGGGCTGATACGCAGTATTTT
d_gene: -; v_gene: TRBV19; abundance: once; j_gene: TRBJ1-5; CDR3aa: CASSLDDYSNQPQHF; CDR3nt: TGTGCCAGTAGTCTTGATGACTATAGCAATCAGCCCCAGCATTTT
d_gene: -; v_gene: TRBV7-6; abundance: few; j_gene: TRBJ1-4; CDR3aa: CASSPINSPNEKLFF; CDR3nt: TGTGCCAGCAGCCCAATTAACAGCCCTAATGAAAAACTGTTTTTT
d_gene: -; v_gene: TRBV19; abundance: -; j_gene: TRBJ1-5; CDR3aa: CASTNLAGANQPQHF; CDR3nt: TGTGCCAGTACCAACCTCGCGGGGGCTAATCAGCCCCAGCATTTT
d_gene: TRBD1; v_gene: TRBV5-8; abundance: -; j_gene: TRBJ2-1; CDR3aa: CASSLGKRRTGLLNEQFF; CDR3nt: TGTGCCAGCAGCTTGGGGAAGCGTCGGACAGGGTTATTGAATGAGCAGTTCTTC
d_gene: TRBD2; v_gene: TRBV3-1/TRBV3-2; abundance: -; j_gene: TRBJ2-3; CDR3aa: CASSPKASGRTDTQYF; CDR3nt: TGTGCCAGCAGCCCCAAGGCCAGCGGGAGAACAGATACGCAGTATTTT
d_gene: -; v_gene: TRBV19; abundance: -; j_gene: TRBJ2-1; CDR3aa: CASSLGYGNEQFF; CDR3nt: TGTGCCAGTAGTCTAGGCTACGGGAATGAGCAGTTCTTC
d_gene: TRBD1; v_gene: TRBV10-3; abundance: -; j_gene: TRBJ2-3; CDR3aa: CAISQQGASADTQYF; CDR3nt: TGTGCCATCAGTCAACAGGGGGCTTCGGCAGATACGCAGTATTTT